This T cell receptor (beta chain) emerged from a study of blood T cell repertoires in COVID-19 (TCRdb year 2020). Regarding the study in general: Samples covering the acute and convalescent phases of COVID-19 were provided by collaborators in the United States, Italy and Spain. Sample metadata almost always included a de-identified subject ID, COVID-19 status, age in years and sex. A freely available public database, intended as a resource for researchers studying the immune response to SARS-CoV-2, is where the repertoires were released. The prospective study material was composed of cDNA or gDNA derived from T cells, B-cell-depleted T cells, or PBMCs. Where available, HLA class I and class II types were taken from metadata supplied by the sample provider and were not determined by assay-based typing. Samples came from the ongoing ImmuneRACE study (first 160 participants) plus 1,254 subjects from 6 global collaborators. Deeply sampled blood TCRbeta repertoires from subjects exposed to, actively infected with, or recovered from COVID-19 were included in the dataset. Broader findings and caveats from the paper: How much clinical and demographic metadata was included differed by source and by participant, and the metadata was provided uncurated.

A word on this clone: Its antigen is not yet known. No clone much larger than this one lies a single base away; base qualities are absent.

TCRbeta CDR3 regions were amplified from genomic DNA using the immunoSEQ Assay, a bias-controlled multiplex PCR. On the study's bioinformatics: Nucleated cell counts per sample were estimated from amplification of reference gene primers within the assay. To quantify the absolute abundance of each unique TCRbeta CDR3 rearrangement, sequence reads were collapsed and filtered. For each sample, productive Simpson clonality was calculated as the square root of Simpson's diversity index across productive rearrangements. The table comes from immuneACCESS by way of TCRdb, which keeps in-frame sequences with V and J called. Part of the clones is missing from these tables; in studies checked, under half for an unresolved V gene and the rest for unknown reasons. V, J and clone size derive from that table, while D and trimming were established from the DNA sequence. Across this sample there are 200,000 to 250,000 clones, with 70% to 90% seen only once. About 12% of the sample lies in the top ten.

Samples from volunteer blood donors who had recovered from COVID-19 were contributed by a second Seattle source. Collaborating institutions collected whole blood in K2EDTA tubes following their own protocols. For TCRbeta analysis, collaborators shipped samples as frozen whole blood, isolated PBMCs, or DNA extracted from either of those sample types. The sequence was collected from a woman younger than 35 who had recovered from COVID-19. The sequenced sample consisted of peripheral blood.

The CDR3 protein is CASSSKPQHF. The nucleotides are TGTGCCAGCAGTTCCAAGCCCCAGCATTTT. Recombination joined TRBV28 with TRBJ1-5; the D gene assignment is ambiguous. Looking up the germline V gene yields CDR1 MDHEN and CDR2 SYDVKM. The CDR3 goes from the cysteine to the phenylalanine over 10 residues. Of the read, only the CDR3 DNA is kept; its 30 bases are in frame from base 1. The junction carries 3 bases between V and J, which are trimmed by 4 bases and 8 bases respectively.